The clone carrying this T cell receptor beta chain was picked up many times. Its antigen is still unknown. PCR was performed a second time for about 7 to 11 cycles using a sample-barcoded 5' primer and a J-beta primer mix. TCRdb re-called the 5' RACE reads with MiXCR, one entry per CDR3 protein. The data hold fewer than 700,000 distinct CDR3 sequences, with 40% to 55% observed a single time. The sample originates from a study of blood T cells in healthy people across ages. Study results and limitations: As naive T cell percentage varied, TCR beta diversity correlated strongly with it. Estimates drawn from one million T cells were deemed to understate diversity.

Total RNA extraction produced at least 5.5 micrograms (per sample) for the study. Germline values: CDR1 MNHEY, CDR2 SVGAGI. V was shortened by 2 bases and J by 5 bases, with 13 bases between the two germline ends. The CDR3 is made up of 15 amino acids. The source material was blood. The origin of this receptor is a man older than 75 in good health. The rearrangement uses TRBV6-5 and TRBJ1-5; D gene uncertain. The CDR3 DNA follows: TGTGCCAGCAGTTACGGACGGGGTCGGCATCAGCCCCAGCATTTT. Protein: CASSYGRGRHQPQHF.